This T cell receptor beta chain was found in a study of T cells in Graves' hyperthyroidism and ophthalmopathy. The V gene's germline CDR1 is GTSNPN and CDR2 SVGIG (reference sequence). V was cut by 2 bases and J by 0 bases, with 4 bases left in between. The CDR3 runs to 13 residues. Reasons for excluding patients were uncontrolled infection, other autoimmune disease, pregnancy or lactation. RNA transcripts were the template for amplifying TCR beta CDR3 regions. First-round RT-PCR of the TCR CDR3 relied on the HTBI primer set. TCRdb fed the multiplex PCR reads into MiXCR, producing one record per CDR3 protein. The profile shows about 250,000 distinct CDR3 sequences, approximately 25% of them singletons. This clonotype was seen ten or more times.

This sequence joins TRBV30 and TRBJ2-2; unclear D gene. This clonotype was obtained from a woman between 40 and 55 years old with Graves' ophthalmopathy. Sequenced: blood. The CDR3 loop is CAWSRTNTGELFF. CDR3 DNA: TGTGCCTGGAGTCGGACGAACACCGGGGAGCTGTTTTTT.